This entry features one T cell receptor (beta chain) sequence. The record originates from a study of T-cell reconstitution after alpha-beta-depleted transplantation in children. Using unique molecular identifiers, the investigators prepared the TCRbeta library. In TCRdb, the PCR reads were re-called with MiXCR into one record per CDR3 protein. The sample carries 190,000 or so distinct CDR3 sequences, approximately 7% recorded once. The sample was PBMCs from the stem cell graft donor, taken from the stem cell graft. The TCR sequence derives from a human donor who donated a stem cell graft to a child with Wiskott-Aldrich syndrome.

The CDR3 protein is CASSEVTGDRSPLHF. Written as DNA, the CDR3 is TGTGCCAGCAGTGAAGTTACAGGGGATCGATCACCCCTCCACTTT. The genes are TRBV6-1 and TRBJ1-6; 7 bases align to TRBD1. The CDR3 covers 15 residues. Germline V gene lookup returns CDR1 MNHNS and CDR2 SASEGT. Trimming cost V 1 base and J 10 bases; bases outside gene matches: 7.